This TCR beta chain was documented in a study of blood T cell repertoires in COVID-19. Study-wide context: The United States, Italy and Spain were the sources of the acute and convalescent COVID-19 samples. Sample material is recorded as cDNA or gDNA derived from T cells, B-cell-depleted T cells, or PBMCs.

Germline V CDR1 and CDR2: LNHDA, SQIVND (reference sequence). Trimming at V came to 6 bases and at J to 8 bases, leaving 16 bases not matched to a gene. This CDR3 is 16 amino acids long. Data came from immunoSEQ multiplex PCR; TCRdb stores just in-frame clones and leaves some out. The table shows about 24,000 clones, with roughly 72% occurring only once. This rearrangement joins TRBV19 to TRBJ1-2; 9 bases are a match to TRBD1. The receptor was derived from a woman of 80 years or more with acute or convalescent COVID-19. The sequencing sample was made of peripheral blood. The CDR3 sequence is CASRKGQGLGTIGYTF. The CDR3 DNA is TGTGCCAGTAGAAAGGGACAGGGCCTCGGGACTATCGGCTACACCTTC.